The 16 T cell receptor beta chains in this list originate from one sample, sequenced in a study of T cells in Graves' hyperthyroidism and ophthalmopathy. The source material, RNA transcripts, was used to amplify TCR beta CDR3 regions. First-round RT-PCR targeting the TCR CDR3 was performed with the HTBI primer set. TCRdb fed the multiplex PCR reads into MiXCR, producing one record per CDR3 protein. This sample has 550,000 to 850,000 distinct CDR3 sequences, with approximately 19% found just once. The sequencing sample was made of blood. The receptors shown here come from a woman aged 45-65 years with Graves' hyperthyroidism that later progressed to Graves' ophthalmopathy.

This clonotype was seen more than once but under ten times. The chain couples TRBV9 to TRBJ2-5, with D possibly TRBD1 on 5 matching bases. Germline CDR1 and CDR2: SGDLS and YYNGEE. The CDR3 runs 13 residues. Trimming removed 3 bases from V and 4 bases from J, with 10 bases in between. DNA of the CDR3: TGTGCCAGCAGCGCGCAGGGTGGAGAGACCCAGTACTTC. It is translated as CASSAQGGETQYF.

This clonotype was detected many times. V usage is TRBV6-1 and J usage is TRBJ1-1, with a tentative D call TRBD1 (5 bases). Germline V gene lookup returns CDR1 MNHNS and CDR2 SASEGT. V shed 8 bases and J shed 3 bases, with 13 bases lying between them. CDR3 length: 13 amino acids. The CDR3 loop reads CASRMRGDTEAFF. CDR3 coding DNA: TGTGCCAGCCGTATGCGAGGGGACACTGAAGCTTTCTTT.

This clonotype has ten or more counts. The chain couples TRBV29-1 to TRBJ2-7, with D uncertain. Trimming stripped 6 bases from V and 5 bases from J, with 14 bases between. CDR3 length: 12 residues. Germline V gives CDR1 SQVTM, CDR2 ANQGSEA. CDR3 amino acids: CSVEDLENEQYF. The CDR3, as DNA: TGCAGCGTCGAGGACCTGGAGAACGAGCAGTACTTC.

The chain employs TRBV5-6 and TRBJ2-1; 10 bases map to TRBD2. This CDR3 region has 16 residues. Germline-derived CDR1 and CDR2 are SGHDT and YYEEEE. V was clipped by 2 bases and J by 3 bases; unmatched bases: 5. CDR3 residues: CASSFTKRGGYNEQFF. The CDR3 DNA reads as TGTGCCAGCAGCTTTACCAAGCGGGGGGGCTACAATGAGCAGTTCTTC.

This clonotype was found a few times. This chain links TRBV12-3 or TRBV12-4 with TRBJ2-1; D is uncertain. V was cut by 3 bases and J by 8 bases, with 14 bases left in between. The CDR3 length is 14 residues. The DNA of the CDR3 is TGTGCCAGCAGTTTTGGGCTAGGCATCCATGAGCAGTTCTTC. It is translated as CASSFGLGIHEQFF.

Ten or more counts support this clonotype. The chain recombines TRBV6-2 or TRBV6-3 with TRBJ2-3, with TRBD2 identical over 7 bases. Germline trimming cut 3 bases from V and 3 bases from J; bases unmatched to any gene: 12. This CDR3 spans 17 amino acids. Germline-derived CDR1 and CDR2 are MNHEY and SVGEGT. In DNA, the CDR3 is TGTGCCAGCAGTTATCCCCCCGGCGGGGGTAGGACAGATACGCAGTATTTT. Translated: CASSYPPGGGRTDTQYF.

The chain uses TRBV20-1 and TRBJ2-1; D not resolved. The CDR3 is made up of 15 amino acids. Germline lookup yields CDR1 DFQATT and CDR2 SNEGSKA (reference sequence). Trimming took 2 bases from V and 0 from J, leaving 11 bases between them. CDR3 loop: CSARSGISSYNEQFF. The DNA of the CDR3 is TGCAGTGCTAGAAGTGGGATCAGCTCCTACAATGAGCAGTTCTTC.

As to this clonotype: A single base separates this from a much larger clone, so it may be a read error. The rearrangement links TRBV20-1 to TRBJ2-5; no clear D. Per the germline V gene, CDR1 is DFQATT and CDR2 is SNEGSKA (reference sequence). The V gene lost 5 bases and the J gene lost 2 bases, with 9 bases spanning the gap. The CDR3 totals 12 residues. CDR3 loop: CSAGLRQETQYF. CDR3 bases: TGCAGTGCTGGTTTGAGGCAAGAGACCCAGTACTTC.

The chain recombines TRBV4-2 with TRBJ1-2, with D perhaps TRBD1 (6 bases). Germline V lookup: CDR1 LGHNA, CDR2 YNFKEQ. This CDR3 is built from 15 residues. Trimming shortened V by 1 base and J by 2 bases, and 11 bases separated the two germline ends. CDR3 region: CASSQGQAPNYGYTF. As DNA, the CDR3 is TGTGCCAGCAGCCAAGGACAGGCGCCGAACTATGGCTACACCTTC.

V is TRBV19 and J is TRBJ2-3; 8 bases are a match to TRBD1. The germline CDR1 and CDR2 sequences are LNHDA and SQIVND (reference sequence). V lost 3 bases, J lost 5 bases, and 4 bases stayed unmatched. The CDR3 totals 14 residues. This chain's CDR3 is CASSIGTGGDTQYF. The CDR3 bases are TGTGCCAGTAGTATCGGGACAGGCGGAGATACGCAGTATTTT.

J is TRBJ1-5 and V is TRBV5-1, with D maybe TRBD1 (5 bases). CDR1 is SGHRS, CDR2 YFSETQ, per germline. Trimming pared 5 bases from V and 1 base from J, leaving 13 bases between. The length of the CDR3 is 15 residues. CDR3 DNA: TGCGCCAGCAGGCCGGGGCGAGGGAGCAATCAGCCCCAGCATTTT. Residues: CASRPGRGSNQPQHF.

The sample holds many counts of this clonotype. This chain joins TRBV12-3 or TRBV12-4 and TRBJ2-1; no clear D. Deletions cut 6 bases from V and 0 bases from J, with 12 bases between. The CDR3 runs to 15 residues. CDR3 sequence: CASSPASSSYNEQFF. The CDR3, as DNA: TGTGCCAGCAGCCCCGCGTCGAGCTCCTACAATGAGCAGTTCTTC.

This clonotype has a count of ten or more. The chain couples TRBV9 to TRBJ2-3; the D gene could be TRBD1 or TRBD2 (5 bases each). Per germline, CDR1 SGDLS and CDR2 YYNGEE. CDR3 length equals 17 residues. Trimming shortened V by 2 bases and J by 5 bases, and 21 bases separated the two germline ends. The CDR3 here is CASSVSAGTYLLDTQYF. For the CDR3, the DNA is TGTGCCAGCAGCGTTTCCGCCGGGACCTACCTCCTAGATACGCAGTATTTT.

This clonotype was seen many times. The chain joins TRBV3-1 to TRBJ1-1, with TRBD1 matching over 7 bases. The V gene end was trimmed by 0 bases and the J gene end by 6 bases; junction bases not matched to a gene: 7. The CDR3 extends over 15 amino acids. Germline V gene lookup returns CDR1 LGHDT and CDR2 YNNKEL (reference sequence). DNA for the CDR3: TGTGCCAGCAGCCAAGACCTTACAGGGGTAGCTGAAGCTTTCTTT. Translated, it gives CASSQDLTGVAEAFF.

This clonotype was counted only a few times. The V and J genes are TRBV12-3 or TRBV12-4 and TRBJ1-4; D is possibly TRBD1 (6 bases). The CDR3 sequence is 17 residues long. With 4 bases removed from V and 8 bases from J, the gap between germline ends came to 23 bases. The chain's CDR3 is CASSWGPPREMREKLFF. In DNA, the CDR3 is TGTGCCAGCAGTTGGGGGCCTCCAAGGGAAATGAGGGAAAAACTGTTTTTT.

This clonotype was seen many times. V gene TRBV20-1 combines with J gene TRBJ2-3; D possibly corresponds to TRBD2 (7 bases). The CDR3 runs to 16 residues. The germline V and J ends were trimmed by 0 bases and 1 base, with 14 bases remaining between them. CDR1 and CDR2 (germline): DFQATT, SNEGSKA (reference sequence). The CDR3 reads CSAREGGGRGTDTQYF. CDR3 DNA: TGCAGTGCTAGAGAAGGGGGGGGCCGGGGCACAGATACGCAGTATTTT.